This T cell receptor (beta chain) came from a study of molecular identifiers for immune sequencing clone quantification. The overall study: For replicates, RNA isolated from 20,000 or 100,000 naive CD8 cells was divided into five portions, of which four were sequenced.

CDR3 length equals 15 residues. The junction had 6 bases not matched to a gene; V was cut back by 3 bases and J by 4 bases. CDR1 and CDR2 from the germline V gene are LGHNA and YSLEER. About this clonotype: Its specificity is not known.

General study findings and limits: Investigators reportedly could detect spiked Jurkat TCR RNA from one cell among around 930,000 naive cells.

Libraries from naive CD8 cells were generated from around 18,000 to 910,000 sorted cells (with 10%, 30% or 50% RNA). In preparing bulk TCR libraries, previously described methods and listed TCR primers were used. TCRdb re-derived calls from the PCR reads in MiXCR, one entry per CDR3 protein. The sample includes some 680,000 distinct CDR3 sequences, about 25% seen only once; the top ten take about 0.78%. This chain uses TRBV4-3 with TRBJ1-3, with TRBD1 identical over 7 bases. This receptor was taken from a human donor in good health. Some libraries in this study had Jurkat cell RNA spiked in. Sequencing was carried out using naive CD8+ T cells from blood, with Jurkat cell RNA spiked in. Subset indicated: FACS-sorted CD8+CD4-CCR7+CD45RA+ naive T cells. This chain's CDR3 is CASSQSRGVGNTIYF. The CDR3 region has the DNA TGCGCCAGCAGCCAGAGCAGGGGGGTAGGAAACACCATATATTTT.